This T cell receptor (beta chain) appears in the sequencing data of a study of blood T cell repertoires in COVID-19. Germline CDR1 SGHAT, CDR2 FQNNGV. V shed 4 bases and J 3 bases; nucleotides not matched to a gene: 8. The CDR3 spans 18 residues. The table came from immunoSEQ multiplex PCR; TCRdb's copy has only in-frame clones and leaves some out. This table holds roughly 270,000 clones, 88% found once. The gene calls are TRBV11-2 and TRBJ2-3; 15 bases are a match to TRBD2. The clonotype was recovered from a man between 18 and 35 years old with active or convalescent COVID-19. The source material was peripheral blood. The CDR3 nucleotides read TGTGCCAGCAGCTGGACTAGCGGGGGGGCTATTAGAACAGATACGCAGTATTTT. This sequence encodes CASSWTSGGAIRTDTQYF.